This T cell receptor beta chain stems from a study of T cell responses to AZD1222 COVID-19 vaccine. Regarding the study as a whole: Elevations in Spike-specific TCR breadth and depth followed administration of two AZD1222 doses. At 160-218 and 743-854, vaccine-associated CD4 TCRs were dominant, and they spanned spike. Only a handful of AZD1222 recipients, six or seven in all, had baseline seropositivity.

Trimming pared 0 bases from V and 7 bases from J, leaving 10 bases between. Germline V gives CDR1 MNHEY, CDR2 SVGAGI. The CDR3 loop spans 14 amino acids. For this clone: Its antigen is still unknown.

Measured with immunoSEQ multiplex PCR; TCRdb has only the in-frame clones, and not every one. This table holds some 130,000 clones, approximately 90% found once. The V call is TRBV6-5, the J call TRBJ1-5, with a weak D call TRBD1 (5 bases). The material was peripheral blood, obtained on day 0 of AZD1222 vaccination. The sequence was collected from an adult in good health. The CDR3 DNA reads as TGTGCCAGCAGTTACTCGGGGGTGGGCCAGCCCCAGCATTTT. Residues: CASSYSGVGQPQHF.